This TCR beta chain appears in the sequencing data of a study of blood T cell repertoires in COVID-19. Study context: In each case, the material was cDNA or gDNA derived from T cells, B-cell-depleted T cells, or PBMCs.

A single count supports this clone. Measured with immunoSEQ multiplex PCR; TCRdb has only the in-frame clones, and not every one. This sample has 200,000 or so clones, with 85% to 90% found just once. CDR3 size: 16 residues. The ends lost 3 bases at V and 0 bases at J; junction bases unmatched: 4. Germline values: CDR1 MGHDK, CDR2 SYGVNS. The sequencing sample was made of peripheral blood. The TCR originated in a woman aged 55-75 years with acute or convalescent COVID-19. The V gene is TRBV25-1, the J gene TRBJ2-2; 7 positions match TRBD1. CDR3 DNA sequence: TGTGCCAGCAGTGATTGGGGGACAGCGAACACCGGGGAGCTGTTTTTT. Translation: CASSDWGTANTGELFF.